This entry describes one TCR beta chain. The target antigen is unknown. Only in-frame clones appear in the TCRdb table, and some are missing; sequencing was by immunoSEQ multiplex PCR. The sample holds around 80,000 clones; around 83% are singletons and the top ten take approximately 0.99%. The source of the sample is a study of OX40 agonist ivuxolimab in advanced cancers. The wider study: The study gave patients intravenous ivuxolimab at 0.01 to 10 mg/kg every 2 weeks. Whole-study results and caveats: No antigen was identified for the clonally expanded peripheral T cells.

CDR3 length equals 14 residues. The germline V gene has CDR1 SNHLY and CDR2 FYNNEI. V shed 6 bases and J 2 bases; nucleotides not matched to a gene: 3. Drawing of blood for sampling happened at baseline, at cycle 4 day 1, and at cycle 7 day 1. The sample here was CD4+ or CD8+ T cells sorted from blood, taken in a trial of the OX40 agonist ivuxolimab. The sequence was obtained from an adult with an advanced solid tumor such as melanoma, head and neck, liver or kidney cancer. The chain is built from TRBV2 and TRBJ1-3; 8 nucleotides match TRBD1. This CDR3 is CASRGQEAGNTIYF. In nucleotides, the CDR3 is TGTGCCAGCAGGGGACAGGAGGCTGGAAACACCATATATTTT.